A selection of T cell receptor beta chains follows, all from one sample in a study of shared clonotypes between healthy human individuals. Libraries were prepared by immunoSEQ multiplex PCR; TCRdb keeps only in-frame clonotypes and omits some of them. The sample consists of 400,000 to 600,000 clones, 79% of them appearing once. The sequenced material came from PBMCs. These receptors came from a woman between 40 and 50 years old in good health. Some clones in this sample may be carry-over from other donors' samples. Each CDR3 is given with its conserved first and last residue. The order of the fields is J gene, D gene, V gene, clone size, CDR3 protein, CDR3 DNA. A D gene is named only where the DNA matches it firmly. Not all rows give a size; the values are once, few, many and, for expanded clones, a class.

>TRBJ1-3|NA|TRBV19|NA
CASRQSSGNTIYF
TGTGCCAGTAGGCAGAGCTCTGGAAACACCATATATTTT
>TRBJ2-1|TRBD2|TRBV19|NA
CASSLGLARYNEQFF
TGTGCCAGTAGCCTAGGACTAGCGAGATACAATGAGCAGTTCTTC
>TRBJ1-1|TRBD1|TRBV9|NA
CASSVQGADTEAFF
TGTGCCAGCAGCGTACAGGGGGCGGACACTGAAGCTTTCTTT
>TRBJ2-5|NA|TRBV5-1|NA
CASSEKETQYF
TGCGCCAGTTCGGAGAAAGAGACCCAGTACTTC
>TRBJ2-1|TRBD2|TRBV6-5|NA
CASTTGLVRHEQFF
TGTGCCAGCACCACGGGACTAGTCCGCCATGAGCAGTTCTTC
>TRBJ1-3|NA|TRBV9|NA
CASSRGPAGNTIYF
TGTGCCAGCAGCCGGGGCCCGGCGGGAAACACCATATATTTT
>TRBJ1-2|TRBD1|TRBV10-3|few
CAITLDRNYGYTF
TGTGCCATCACCCTGGACAGGAACTATGGCTACACCTTC
>TRBJ1-2|NA|TRBV27|NA
CASSLYQGTVYGYTF
TGTGCCAGCAGTTTATATCAGGGAACAGTATATGGCTACACCTTC
>TRBJ2-5|TRBD1|TRBV11-2|NA
CASSYSGQGAQTQYF
TGTGCCAGCAGCTACTCAGGACAGGGGGCGCAGACCCAGTACTTC
>TRBJ1-1|NA|TRBV6-6|once
CASSRNRVNTEAFF
TGTGCCAGCAGCCGTAACAGGGTGAACACTGAAGCTTTCTTT
>TRBJ2-7|TRBD2|TRBV25-1|NA
CASSELSGSYEQYF
TGTGCCAGCAGTGAACTGAGCGGGAGCTACGAGCAGTACTTC
>TRBJ1-1|NA|TRBV28|NA
CASSLSGGSDTEAFF
TGTGCCAGCAGTTTAAGTGGGGGATCGGACACTGAAGCTTTCTTT
>TRBJ2-1|NA|TRBV7-9|NA
CASSLELNEQFF
TGTGCCAGCAGCTTAGAACTGAATGAGCAGTTCTTC
>TRBJ1-5|NA|TRBV2|NA
CASSTGGTNQPQHF
TGTGCCAGCTCGACTGGGGGAACCAATCAGCCCCAGCATTTT
>TRBJ1-1|NA|TRBV27|NA
CASSPLAGVRTEAFF
TGTGCCAGCAGTCCTCTCGCAGGGGTCAGGACTGAAGCTTTCTTT
>TRBJ2-1|TRBD2|TRBV5-1|NA
CASSTLAGLYNEQFF
TGCGCCAGCAGCACACTAGCGGGCCTCTACAATGAGCAGTTCTTC
>TRBJ2-7|NA|TRBV5-5|NA
CASSLGPGDPYEQYF
TGTGCCAGCAGCTTGGGCCCGGGAGACCCATACGAGCAGTACTTC
>TRBJ1-5|NA|TRBV2|NA
CASNEGGRPNQPQHF
TGTGCCAGCAACGAAGGCGGCAGGCCCAATCAGCCCCAGCATTTT
>TRBJ2-1|TRBD2|TRBV7-2|NA
CASSLRTSGSAVEQFF
TGTGCCAGCAGCTTAAGGACTAGCGGGAGTGCGGTTGAGCAGTTCTTC
>TRBJ1-4|TRBD1|TRBV28|NA
CASSLARTGSEKLFF
TGTGCCAGCAGTTTGGCTCGGACAGGGAGTGAAAAACTGTTTTTT
>TRBJ1-5|NA|TRBV19|NA
CASSLPAGQIPPQPQHF
TGTGCCAGTAGTCTCCCCGCCGGACAGATCCCCCCTCAGCCCCAGCATTTT
>TRBJ2-7|NA|TRBV5-4|NA
CASSLGGSRGEQYF
TGTGCCAGCAGCTTGGGAGGTTCCCGGGGCGAGCAGTACTTC
>TRBJ2-2|NA|TRBV29-1|NA
CSGEVGTGELFF
TGCAGCGGTGAAGTCGGTACCGGGGAGCTGTTTTTT
>TRBJ2-5|NA|TRBV2|NA
CASSEAGSGQETQYF
TGTGCCAGCAGTGAGGCAGGGTCCGGCCAAGAGACCCAGTACTTC
>TRBJ1-4|NA|TRBV6-1|NA
CASSRLGGGEKLFF
TGTGCCAGCAGTCGGTTAGGGGGTGGTGAAAAACTGTTTTTT
>TRBJ2-2|TRBD1|TRBV10-2|NA
CASSVRTGGLTGELFF
TGCGCCAGCAGTGTTCGGACAGGGGGCCTCACCGGGGAGCTGTTTTTT
>TRBJ2-7|NA|TRBV5-1|NA
CASSLARSSYEQYF
TGCGCCAGCAGCTTGGCCCGAAGCTCCTACGAGCAGTACTTC
>TRBJ1-3|NA|TRBV4-2|NA
CASSRPAGGADTIYF
TGTGCCAGCAGCCGCCCGGCAGGCGGGGCTGACACCATATATTTT
>TRBJ1-5|NA|TRBV28|NA
CASSLLGRGPQPQHF
TGTGCCAGCAGTTTATTGGGCAGGGGACCTCAGCCCCAGCATTTT
>TRBJ2-1|NA|TRBV29-1|few
CSVPLGSNEQFF
TGCAGCGTTCCGCTAGGTTCCAATGAGCAGTTCTTC
>TRBJ2-4|NA|TRBV4-1|few
CASSQDRGSSRAIQYF
TGCGCCAGCAGCCAAGATCGGGGCAGTTCAAGGGCCATTCAGTACTTC
>TRBJ2-1|NA|TRBV7-9|once
CASSPSSGLYNEQFF
TGTGCCAGCAGCCCCTCCAGCGGACTTTACAATGAGCAGTTCTTC
>TRBJ1-2|TRBD1|TRBV11-2|NA
CASNTRDSNKPNYGYTF
TGTGCCAGCAACACACGGGACAGCAATAAACCTAACTATGGCTACACCTTC
>TRBJ1-5|TRBD1|TRBV7-2|NA
CASSFRQGVNQPQHF
TGTGCCAGCAGCTTCCGACAGGGGGTCAATCAGCCCCAGCATTTT
>TRBJ2-1|NA|TRBV4-2|NA
CASSQDLSRRDEQFF
TGTGCCAGCAGCCAAGACCTTAGTAGGCGGGATGAGCAGTTCTTC
>TRBJ2-7|NA|TRBV6-6|NA
CASSPQEEQYF
TGTGCCAGCAGTCCTCAAGAGGAGCAGTACTTC
>TRBJ1-2|NA|TRBV21-1|NA
CASSKADRDINYGYTF
TGTGCCAGCAGCAAAGCGGACAGGGATATTAACTATGGCTACACCTTC
>TRBJ2-7|NA|TRBV7-8|few
CASSDSYEQYF
TGTGCCAGCAGTGACAGCTACGAGCAGTACTTC
>TRBJ2-3|TRBD2|TRBV4-2|few
CASSQDQTSGTADTQYF
TGTGCCAGCAGCCAAGACCAGACTAGCGGGACTGCAGATACGCAGTATTTT
>TRBJ1-5|TRBD1|TRBV7-2|NA
CASSLGRTGVGQPQHF
TGTGCCAGCAGCTTAGGCCGGACAGGCGTCGGGCAGCCCCAGCATTTT
>TRBJ1-5|NA|TRBV28|NA
CASSPRGGWNQPQHF
TGTGCCAGCAGTCCTAGGGGGGGTTGGAATCAGCCCCAGCATTTT
>TRBJ2-7|NA|TRBV29-1|NA
CSVEVDQNAYEQYF
TGCAGCGTTGAGGTGGACCAGAATGCCTACGAGCAGTACTTC
>TRBJ2-3|NA|TRBV9|NA
CASSDFLGQSTDTQYF
TGTGCCAGCAGCGACTTCCTAGGCCAGTCCACAGATACGCAGTATTTT
>TRBJ2-1|NA|TRBV2|NA
CASTRRGGSPNEQFF
TGTGCCAGCACCCGAAGAGGGGGGTCACCCAATGAGCAGTTCTTC
>TRBJ2-1|TRBD2|TRBV7-2|NA
CASSLSGSGGRARNEQFF
TGTGCCAGCAGCTTATCAGGTAGTGGCGGGAGGGCGCGGAATGAGCAGTTCTTC
>TRBJ2-5|NA|TRBV28|NA
CASSFSGQETQYF
TGTGCCAGCAGTTTCAGCGGCCAAGAGACCCAGTACTTC
>TRBJ2-3|TRBD2|TRBV6-1|NA
CASSERWRGGTDTQYF
TGTGCCAGCAGTGAACGTTGGCGGGGGGGCACAGATACGCAGTATTTT
>TRBJ2-3|NA|TRBV4-1|once
CASSKDRFNTDTQYF
TGCGCCAGCAGCAAGGACAGATTTAACACAGATACGCAGTATTTT
>TRBJ1-1|NA|TRBV5-1|NA
CASSLHGDWNTEAFF
TGCGCCAGCAGCCTACATGGGGACTGGAACACTGAAGCTTTCTTT
>TRBJ2-7|TRBD2|TRBV7-9|NA
CASSQTSGSYEQYF
TGTGCCAGCAGCCAGACTAGCGGGAGCTACGAGCAGTACTTC
>TRBJ2-7|NA|TRBV7-9|NA
CASSLVGAYEQYF
TGTGCCAGCAGCTTAGTAGGTGCCTACGAGCAGTACTTC
>TRBJ2-7|TRBD2|TRBV18|once
CASSTSAISYEQYF
TGTGCCAGCTCAACTAGCGCCATTTCCTACGAGCAGTACTTC
>TRBJ1-4|TRBD1|TRBV9|NA
CASSAGQGGDEKLFF
TGTGCCAGCAGCGCGGGACAGGGTGGCGATGAAAAACTGTTTTTT
>TRBJ1-1|NA|TRBV27|once
CASSDGFMNTEAFF
TGTGCCAGCAGTGACGGTTTCATGAACACTGAAGCTTTCTTT
>TRBJ2-7|NA|TRBV10-1|NA
CASSESGQVSSYEQYF
TGCGCCAGCAGTGAGTCGGGGCAGGTTAGCTCCTACGAGCAGTACTTC